This TCR beta chain was observed in a study of T cells in Graves' hyperthyroidism and ophthalmopathy. Authors of the study amplified TCR beta CDR3 regions from RNA transcripts. First-round RT-PCR with HTBI primers amplified the TCR CDR3 region. TCRdb reanalysed the multiplex PCR reads using MiXCR and keeps one entry per CDR3 protein. The sample has approximately 490,000 distinct CDR3 sequences, approximately 23% seen once. This clonotype was observed a handful of times. Its antigen remains unidentified. Study-level findings and limits: A model of 13 V-J features distinguished ophthalmopathy from stable hyperthyroidism.

The V end lost 6 bases, the J end lost 8 bases, and 11 bases lay between the germline ends. Germline V gives CDR1 GTSNPN, CDR2 SVGIG (reference sequence). This CDR3 comprises 11 residues. The chain joins TRBV30 to TRBJ2-1; D call uncertain. This clonotype was sampled from a woman aged 70-85 years with Graves' ophthalmopathy. Sequencing was performed on blood. This CDR3 is CACLKVDEQFF. The CDR3, as DNA: TGTGCCTGTCTCAAAGTCGATGAGCAGTTCTTC.